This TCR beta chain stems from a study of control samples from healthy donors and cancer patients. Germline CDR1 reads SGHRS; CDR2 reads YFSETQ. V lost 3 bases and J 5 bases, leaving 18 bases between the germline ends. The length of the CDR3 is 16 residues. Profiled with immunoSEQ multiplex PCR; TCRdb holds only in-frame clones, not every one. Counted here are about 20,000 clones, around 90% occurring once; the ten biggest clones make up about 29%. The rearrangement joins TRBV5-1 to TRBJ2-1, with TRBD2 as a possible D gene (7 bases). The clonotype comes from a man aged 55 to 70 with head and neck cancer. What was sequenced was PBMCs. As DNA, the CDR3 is TGCGCCAGCAGCTGGGGGCCGGGGGGCGGCGACAATGAGCAGTTCTTC. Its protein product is CASSWGPGGGDNEQFF.